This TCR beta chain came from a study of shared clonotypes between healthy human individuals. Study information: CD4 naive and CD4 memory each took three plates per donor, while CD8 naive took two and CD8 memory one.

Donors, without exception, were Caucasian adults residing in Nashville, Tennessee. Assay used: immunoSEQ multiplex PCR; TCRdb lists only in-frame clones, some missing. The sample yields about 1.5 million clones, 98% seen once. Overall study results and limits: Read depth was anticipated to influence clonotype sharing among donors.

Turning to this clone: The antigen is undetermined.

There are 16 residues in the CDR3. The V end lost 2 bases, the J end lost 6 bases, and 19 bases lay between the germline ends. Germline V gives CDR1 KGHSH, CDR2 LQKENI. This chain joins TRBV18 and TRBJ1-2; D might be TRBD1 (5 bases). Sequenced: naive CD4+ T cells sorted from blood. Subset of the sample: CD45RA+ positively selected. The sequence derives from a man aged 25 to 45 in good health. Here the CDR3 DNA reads TGTGCCAGCTCACCATTCCGCCCCAGGGAGTCTCATGGCTACACCTTC. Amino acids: CASSPFRPRESHGYTF.